The source of this T cell receptor (beta chain) is a study of regulatory T cells in long-lasting Graves disease. Study-level findings and limits: Persistent Graves' cases showed lower TCR diversity than newly diagnosed cases. Patients with persistent disease showed a bias toward TRBV28, TRBJ1-2 and TRBJ2-5.

With iRepertoire HTBI primers and Arm-PCR of CDR3 regions, TCR beta libraries were built. TCRdb redid the calling of the multiplex PCR reads with MiXCR, one entry per CDR3 protein. The table has about 500,000 distinct CDR3 sequences, approximately 12% seen once; the top ten hold 8.9%. Germline assignment: CDR1 SGHNT and CDR2 YENEEA. V lost 4 bases and J lost 2; bases outside the gene matches: 6. The CDR3 runs 16 residues. As for time point: newly diagnosed GD, antithyroid drugs for less than 3 months. Isolated PBMC RNA provided the starting material for the TCR library. This clonotype occurred a few times. Its antigen is not identified. This sample also belongs to another study, concerning T cells in Graves' hyperthyroidism and ophthalmopathy. That work adds: The TCR CDR3 first-round RT-PCR relied on the HTBI primer set.

Sample: peripheral blood mononuclear cells (PBMCs), taken at new diagnosis, from a patient treated with antithyroid drugs. V gene TRBV11-3 combines with J gene TRBJ2-4, with TRBD1 matching 9 bases. The clonotype was recovered from a woman under 40 with Graves disease. CDR3 DNA sequence: TGTGCCAGCAGCTACCGGGACAGGGCGACCAAAAACATTCAGTACTTC. Translation: CASSYRDRATKNIQYF.